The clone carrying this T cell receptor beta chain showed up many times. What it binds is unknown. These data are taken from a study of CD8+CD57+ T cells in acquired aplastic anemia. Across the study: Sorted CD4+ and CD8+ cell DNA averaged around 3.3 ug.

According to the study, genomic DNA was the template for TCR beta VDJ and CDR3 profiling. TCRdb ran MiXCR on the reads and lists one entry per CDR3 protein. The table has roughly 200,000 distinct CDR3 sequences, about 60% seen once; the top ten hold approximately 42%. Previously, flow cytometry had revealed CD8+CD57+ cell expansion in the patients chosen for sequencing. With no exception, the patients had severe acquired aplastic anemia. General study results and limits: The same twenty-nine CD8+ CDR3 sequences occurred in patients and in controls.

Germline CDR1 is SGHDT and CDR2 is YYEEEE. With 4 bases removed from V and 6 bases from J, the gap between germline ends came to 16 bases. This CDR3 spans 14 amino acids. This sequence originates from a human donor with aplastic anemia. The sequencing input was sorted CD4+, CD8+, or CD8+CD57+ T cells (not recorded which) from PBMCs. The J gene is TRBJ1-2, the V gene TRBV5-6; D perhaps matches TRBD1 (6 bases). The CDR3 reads CASSLQGFRDGYTF. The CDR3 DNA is TGTGCCAGCAGCCTGCAGGGGTTTCGTGATGGCTACACCTTC.